This T cell receptor (beta chain) was documented in a study of Ad26.COV2.S vaccination and SARS-CoV-2 variants. Turning to the study itself: Intramuscularly, Ad26.COV2.S was given either once or twice, 56 days apart.

This clone was seen only once. The CDR3 runs to 16 residues. Trimming cost V 1 base and J 6 bases; bases outside gene matches: 7. CDR1 and CDR2 (germline): SGHNT, YENEEA. Treatment reported: roughly 19 received Ad26.COV2.S at low or high dose, single or two shots; 5 received placebo; per-sample allocation not given. All samples were drawn on day 63, counting from the first vaccine or placebo injection. A Boston donor was an adult aged 18-55 years. Method: immunoSEQ multiplex PCR; TCRdb's copy keeps in-frame clones and lacks some. The profile shows around 340,000 clones, about 87% of them singletons. V is TRBV11-3 and J is TRBJ2-1; TRBD2 matches 9 bases. The material was peripheral blood, obtained in a trial of Ad26.COV2.S vaccine versus placebo. This clonotype was obtained from a person aged 18-65 years who received the Ad26.COV2.S COVID-19 vaccine or a placebo. The CDR3 region has the DNA TGTGCCAGCAGCTTAGGCTGGCGGGGGGGGTCCAATGAGCAGTTCTTC. Translation gives CASSLGWRGGSNEQFF.